These 2 T cell receptor beta chains share one sample of origin, sequenced in a study of cytomegalovirus exposure and HLA in healthy donors. Both 60 Vbeta primers and 13 Jbeta primers went into the PCR. The protocol was immunoSEQ multiplex PCR, while the TCRdb copy is restricted to in-frame clones and leaves out a portion. Among about 130,000 clones, roughly 77% were seen once, and the ten largest hold approximately 5%. Input material: PBMCs. The origin of the receptors is a young man in good health and CMV-seronegative.

The sample holds a few counts of this clone. The sample contains more than one DNA sequence encoding this CDR3. The rearrangement joins TRBV25-1 to TRBJ2-7, with 8 bases matching TRBD1. The CDR3 has 14 amino acids. Germline V gene lookup returns CDR1 MGHDK and CDR2 SYGVNS. V dropped 1 base and J dropped 3; count of bases not matched to a gene: 2. CDR3 protein: CASSESGGLYEQYF. The CDR3 nucleotides are TGTGCCAGCAGTGAATCAGGGGGCCTCTACGAGCAGTACTTC.

The chain combines TRBV27 with TRBJ2-1; TRBD2 agrees at 13 bases. This CDR3 spans 15 amino acids. After removal of 6 bases from V and 5 bases from J, the junction contained 4 bases not matched to a gene. CDR1 and CDR2 from the germline V gene are MNHEY and SMNVEV (reference sequence). The CDR3 DNA sequence: TGTGCCAGCAGGCGACTAGCGGGAGGTAACAATGAGCAGTTCTTC. Its protein product is CASRRLAGGNNEQFF.